Each of the 8 T cell receptor beta chains below was sequenced from the same sample in a study of radiation and T cells in renal cell carcinoma. The data were produced by immunoSEQ multiplex PCR, yet TCRdb's version contains in-frame clones alone and is incomplete. This table has 140,000 or so clones, approximately 90% appearing once. Time point specified: baseline pretreatment blood. As to treatment: 15 Gy SBRT to primary tumor, nephrectomy 4 weeks later. The sample in question was blood, obtained from a patient whose treatment included radiotherapy and nephrectomy. Receptors originate from a woman between 50 and 59 years old with renal cell carcinoma.

Only one count was recorded for this clone. This sequence joins TRBV4-2 and TRBJ2-1; 12 nucleotides agree with TRBD2. The J segment lost 8 bases and the V segment lost 1 base, leaving 9 bases of the junction unmatched. The CDR3 sequence is 17 residues long. The V gene's germline CDR1 is LGHNA and CDR2 YNFKEQ. CDR3 amino acids: CASSQGRASGGADEQFF. CDR3 DNA sequence: TGTGCCAGCAGCCAAGGGAGGGCTAGCGGGGGGGCCGATGAGCAGTTCTTC.

The chain joins TRBV6-5 to TRBJ2-7, with 7 bases fitting TRBD1. This CDR3 has 14 amino acids. Germline V lookup: CDR1 MNHEY, CDR2 SVGAGI. The trim removed 7 bases at V and 4 bases at J, leaving 10 bases unmatched. In nucleotides, the CDR3 is TGTGCCAGCACCCAGGGGGTCAGACCTTACGAGCAGTACTTC. Encoded protein: CASTQGVRPYEQYF.

V is TRBV18 and J is TRBJ1-1, with D unclear. Germline V gene sequence: CDR1 KGHSH, CDR2 LQKENI. The CDR3 sequence is 15 residues long. The ends were cut back, 4 bases at V and 0 bases at J, with 12 bases in the middle. The DNA for the CDR3 is TGTGCCAGCTCACTTTCAACAGACCTGAACACTGAAGCTTTCTTT. Translation gives CASSLSTDLNTEAFF.

The rearrangement uses TRBV5-1 and TRBJ2-7; 9 nucleotides line up with TRBD1. V shed 2 bases and J 7 bases; nucleotides not matched to a gene: 10. CDR1 is SGHRS and CDR2 is YFSETQ in the germline V gene. The CDR3 extends over 15 amino acids. The CDR3 DNA is TGCGCCAGCAGCTTACAGGGGGCTTATCTAGGTGAGCAGTACTTC. The encoded protein is CASSLQGAYLGEQYF.

The genes are TRBV6-1 and TRBJ1-5; D ambiguous. There are 14 residues in the CDR3. The V gene lost 3 bases and the J gene lost 0 bases, with 6 bases spanning the gap. The V gene's germline CDR1 is MNHNS and CDR2 SASEGT. The CDR3 DNA sequence: TGTGCCAGCAGTGAGGGCAATAGCAATCAGCCCCAGCATTTT. This gives the protein CASSEGNSNQPQHF.

The chain couples TRBV6-1 to TRBJ1-2; D gene uncertain. V was trimmed by 0 bases and J by 11 bases, leaving 16 bases between them. There are 14 residues in the CDR3. Germline V CDR1 and CDR2: MNHNS, SASEGT. CDR3 sequence (DNA): TGTGCCAGCAGTGAAGCGCCTTCCGCAGGAAAATACACCTTC. The encoded protein is CASSEAPSAGKYTF.

For this clone: The junction departs from the called germline gene at one end, perhaps through a read error. The CDR3 sequence: CASTLIGTGKQNEQFF. CDR3 bases: TGCGCCAGCACCTTGATAGGGACCGGGAAACAGAATGAGCAGTTCTTC. The V call is TRBV5-1, the J call TRBJ2-1; tentatively, D is TRBD1 or TRBD2 (5 bases each). The CDR3 has 16 amino acids. CDR1 is SGHRS and CDR2 is YFSETQ in the germline V gene.

This rearrangement joins TRBV7-9 to TRBJ1-3; a weak D match, TRBD1 (5 bases). With 2 bases removed from V and 1 base from J, the gap between germline ends came to 15 bases. The CDR3 sequence is 17 residues long. CDR1 is SEHNR and CDR2 is FQNEAQ in the germline V gene (reference sequence). The CDR3 protein is CASSLPPGHQSGNTIYF. Written as DNA, the CDR3 is TGTGCCAGCAGCTTACCGCCCGGACATCAGTCTGGAAACACCATATATTTT.